In its sample, the clone carrying this T cell receptor (beta chain) was seen once. Antigen specificity is unknown. This specimen comes from a study of T cell repertoires in cytomegalovirus infection. Study-wide context: It was recently identified HLA-C-restricted and well-studied HLA-B-restricted CMV epitopes that the study used. From public TCR beta signatures came an indication of both CMV infection and matching HLA type. Overall study results and limits: Within the response measured ex vivo, HLA-C-restricted CMV-specific TCR beta clonotypes were dominant.

TCRdb reprocessed the reads via MiXCR and lists one record per CDR3 protein. The profile shows 200,000 or so distinct CDR3 sequences, about 38% of them singletons. The V gene's germline CDR1 is LGHNA and CDR2 YSLEER. The CDR3 covers 16 residues. Unmatched junction bases numbered 4, after V lost 3 bases and J lost 2 bases. This clonotype was sampled from a human donor in good health (CMV status not recorded). Some clones in this sample may be carry-over from other donors' samples. This chain uses TRBV4-3 with TRBJ2-3; TRBD2 agrees at 11 bases. The sample was CD8+ T cells from cultured PBMCs, taken from culture after CMV antigen stimulation. The CDR3 DNA reads TGCGCCAGCAGCCAGAGGGGACTAGCGGACACAGATACGCAGTATTTT. Protein: CASSQRGLADTDTQYF.